This T cell receptor (beta chain) was captured by sequencing in a study of T cells after yellow fever vaccination. Study-level results: FACS-sorted repertoires could contain abundant clonotypes contaminating from the bulk population.

TCRdb re-called the 5' RACE reads through MiXCR, storing one row per CDR3 protein. Altogether 150,000 to 200,000 distinct CDR3 sequences are present, 5.5% to 7.5% being singletons, with the ten largest covering less than 3.5%. This clonotype has at least ten counts. Its antigen is currently unknown. Germline CDR1 is LGHDT and CDR2 is YNNKEL (reference sequence). Trimming took off 3 bases at V and 5 bases at J, with 13 bases between the two ends. This CDR3 contains 14 residues. This specimen consisted of CD4+ T cells sorted from PBMCs, obtained on the day of the first yellow fever vaccination. The receptor was isolated from a man aged 18 to 29 who received the YFV17D yellow fever vaccine. The chain links TRBV3-1 to TRBJ1-1; D ambiguous. This CDR3 reads CASSHQPRETEAFF. The DNA of the CDR3 is TGTGCCAGCAGCCATCAACCCCGGGAAACTGAAGCTTTCTTT.